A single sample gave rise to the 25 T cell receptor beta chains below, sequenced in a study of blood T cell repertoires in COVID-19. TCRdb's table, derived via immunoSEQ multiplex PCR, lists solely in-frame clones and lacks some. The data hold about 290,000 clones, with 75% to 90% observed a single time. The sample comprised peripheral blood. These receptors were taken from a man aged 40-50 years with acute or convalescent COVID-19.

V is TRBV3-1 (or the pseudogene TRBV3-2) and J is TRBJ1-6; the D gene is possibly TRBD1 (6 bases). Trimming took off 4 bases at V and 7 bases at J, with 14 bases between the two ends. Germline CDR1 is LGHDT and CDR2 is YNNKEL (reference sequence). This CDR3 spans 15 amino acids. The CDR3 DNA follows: TGTGCCAGCAGCCCCCAACCGGACAGCAATTCACCCCTCCACTTT. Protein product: CASSPQPDSNSPLHF.

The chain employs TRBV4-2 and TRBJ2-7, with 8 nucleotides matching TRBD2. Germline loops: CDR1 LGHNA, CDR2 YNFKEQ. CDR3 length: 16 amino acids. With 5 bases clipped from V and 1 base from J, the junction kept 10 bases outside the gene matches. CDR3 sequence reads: CASSFIRERGSYEQYF. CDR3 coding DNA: TGTGCCAGCAGCTTCATTAGGGAGCGGGGGTCCTACGAGCAGTACTTC.

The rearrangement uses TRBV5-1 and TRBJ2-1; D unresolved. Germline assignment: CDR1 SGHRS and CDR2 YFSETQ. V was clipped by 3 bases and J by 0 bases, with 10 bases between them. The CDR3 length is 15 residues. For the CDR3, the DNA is TGCGCCAGCAGCTCCAATCCGAGCTCCTACAATGAGCAGTTCTTC. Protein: CASSSNPSSYNEQFF.

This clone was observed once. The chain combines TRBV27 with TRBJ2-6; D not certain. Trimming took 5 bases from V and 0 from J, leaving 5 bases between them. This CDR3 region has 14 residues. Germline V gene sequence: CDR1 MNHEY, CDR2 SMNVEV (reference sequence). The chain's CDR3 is CASSHSSGANVLTF. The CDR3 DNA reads TGTGCCAGCAGTCACTCCTCTGGGGCCAACGTCCTGACTTTC.

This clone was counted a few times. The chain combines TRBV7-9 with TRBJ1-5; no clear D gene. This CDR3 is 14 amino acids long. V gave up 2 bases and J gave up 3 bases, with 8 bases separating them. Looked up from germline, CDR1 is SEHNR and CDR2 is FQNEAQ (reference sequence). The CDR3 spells CASSLRETNQPQHF. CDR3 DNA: TGTGCCAGCAGCTTAAGGGAGACCAATCAGCCCCAGCATTTT.

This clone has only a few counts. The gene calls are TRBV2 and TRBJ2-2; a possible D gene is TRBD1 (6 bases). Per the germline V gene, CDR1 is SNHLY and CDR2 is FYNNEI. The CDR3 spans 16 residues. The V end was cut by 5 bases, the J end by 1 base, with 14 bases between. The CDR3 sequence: CASSFDRTENTGELFF. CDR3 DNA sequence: TGTGCCAGCAGTTTTGATCGGACAGAGAACACCGGGGAGCTGTTTTTT.

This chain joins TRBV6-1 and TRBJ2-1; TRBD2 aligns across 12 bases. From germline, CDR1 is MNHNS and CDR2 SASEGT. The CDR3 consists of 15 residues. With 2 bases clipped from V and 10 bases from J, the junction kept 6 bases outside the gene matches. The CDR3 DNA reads TGTGCCAGCAGTGAATCTAGCGGGGGGGCCCAAGAGCAGTTCTTC. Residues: CASSESSGGAQEQFF.

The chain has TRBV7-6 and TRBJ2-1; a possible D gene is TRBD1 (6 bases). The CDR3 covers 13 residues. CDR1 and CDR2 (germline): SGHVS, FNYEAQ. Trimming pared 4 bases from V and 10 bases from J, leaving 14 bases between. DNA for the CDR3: TGTGCCAGCAGCTCTAAATCCGGGACAGAGCAGTTCTTC. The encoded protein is CASSSKSGTEQFF.

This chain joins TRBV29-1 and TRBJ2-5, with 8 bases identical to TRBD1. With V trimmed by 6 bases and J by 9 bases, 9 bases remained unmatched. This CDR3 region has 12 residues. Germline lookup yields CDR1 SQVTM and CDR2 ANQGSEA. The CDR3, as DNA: TGCAGCGTCCCCGGACAGGGAGTGGCCCAGTACTTC. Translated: CSVPGQGVAQYF. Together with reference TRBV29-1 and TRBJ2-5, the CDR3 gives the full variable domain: SAVISQKPSRDICQRGTSLTIQCQVDSQVTMMFWYRQQPGQSLTLIATANQGSEATYESGFVIDKFPISRPNLTFSTLTVSNMSPEDSSIYLCSVPGQGVAQYFGPGTRLLVL.

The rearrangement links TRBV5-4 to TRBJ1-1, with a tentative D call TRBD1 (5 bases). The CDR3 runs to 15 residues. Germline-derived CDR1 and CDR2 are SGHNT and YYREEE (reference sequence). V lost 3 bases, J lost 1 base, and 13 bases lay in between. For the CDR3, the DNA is TGTGCCAGCAGCTGGGGAAGGGGAAGGAACACTGAAGCTTTCTTT. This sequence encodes CASSWGRGRNTEAFF.

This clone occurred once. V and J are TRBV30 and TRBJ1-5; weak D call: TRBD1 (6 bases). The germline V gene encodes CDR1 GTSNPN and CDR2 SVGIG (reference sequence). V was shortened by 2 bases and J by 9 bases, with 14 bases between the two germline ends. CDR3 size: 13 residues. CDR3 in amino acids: CAWSPRGSRPQHF. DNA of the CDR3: TGTGCCTGGAGTCCCAGGGGATCGCGGCCCCAGCATTTT. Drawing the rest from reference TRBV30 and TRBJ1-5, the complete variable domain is SQTIHQWPATLVQPVGSPLSLECTVEGTSNPNLYWYRQAAGRGLQLLFYSVGIGQISSEVPQNLSASRPQDRQFILSSKKLLLSDSGFYLCAWSPRGSRPQHFGDGTRLSIL.

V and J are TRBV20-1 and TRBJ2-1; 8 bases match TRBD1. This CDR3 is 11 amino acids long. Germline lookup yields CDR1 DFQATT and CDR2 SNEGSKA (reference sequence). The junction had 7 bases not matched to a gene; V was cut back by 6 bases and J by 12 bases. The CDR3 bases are TGCAGTGCCCCACAGGGGGTAAGGCAGTTCTTC. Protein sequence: CSAPQGVRQFF.

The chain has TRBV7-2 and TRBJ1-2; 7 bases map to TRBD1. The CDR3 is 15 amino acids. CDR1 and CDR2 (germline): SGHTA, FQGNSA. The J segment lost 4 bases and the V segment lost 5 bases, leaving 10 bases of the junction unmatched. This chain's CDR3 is CASSPSRDSLYGYTF. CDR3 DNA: TGTGCCAGCAGCCCGTCCCGGGACAGCCTCTATGGCTACACCTTC. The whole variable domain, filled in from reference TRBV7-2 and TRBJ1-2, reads GAGVSQSPSNKVTEKGKDVELRCDPISGHTALYWYRQSLGQGLEFLIYFQGNSAPDKSGLPSDRFSAERTGGSVSTLTIQRTQQEDSAVYLCASSPSRDSLYGYTFGSGTRLTVV.

Here the CDR3 reads CASSRGRDRVGQPQHF. The CDR3 DNA follows: TGTGCCAGCAGCCGAGGCCGGGACAGGGTGGGTCAGCCCCAGCATTTT. V and J are TRBV7-8 and TRBJ1-5; 9 positions match TRBD1. V shed 5 bases, J shed 6 bases, and the junction held 11 bases outside the gene matches. CDR1 SGHVS and CDR2 FQNEAQ come from the germline V gene. This CDR3 comprises 16 residues.

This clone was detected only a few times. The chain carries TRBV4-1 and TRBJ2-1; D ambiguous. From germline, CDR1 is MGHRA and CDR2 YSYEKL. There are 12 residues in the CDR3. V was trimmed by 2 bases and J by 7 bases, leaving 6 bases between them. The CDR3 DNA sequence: TGCGCCAGCAGCCAACCCGGGAATGAGCAGTTCTTC. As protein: CASSQPGNEQFF.

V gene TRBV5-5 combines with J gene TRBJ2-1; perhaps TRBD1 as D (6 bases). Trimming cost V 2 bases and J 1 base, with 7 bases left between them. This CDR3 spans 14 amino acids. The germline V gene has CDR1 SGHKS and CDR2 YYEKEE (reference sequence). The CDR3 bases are TGTGCCAGCAGCTTACAGGGTTCCTACAATGAGCAGTTCTTC. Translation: CASSLQGSYNEQFF.

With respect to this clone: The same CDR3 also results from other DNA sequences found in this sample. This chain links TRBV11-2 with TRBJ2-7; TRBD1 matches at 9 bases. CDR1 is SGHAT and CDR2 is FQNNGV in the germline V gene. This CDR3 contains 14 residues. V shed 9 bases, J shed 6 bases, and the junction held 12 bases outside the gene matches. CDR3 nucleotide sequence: TGTGCCAGTAGCCCCGGGACAGGGAATGGCGAGCAGTACTTC. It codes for CASSPGTGNGEQYF.

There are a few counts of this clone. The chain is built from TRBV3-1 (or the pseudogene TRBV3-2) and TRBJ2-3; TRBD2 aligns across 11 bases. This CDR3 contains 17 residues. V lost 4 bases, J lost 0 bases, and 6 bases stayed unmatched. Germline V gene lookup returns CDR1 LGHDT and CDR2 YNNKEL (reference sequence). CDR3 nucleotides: TGTGCCAGCAGCCCCAGGGGACTAGCGGCTAGCACAGATACGCAGTATTTT. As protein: CASSPRGLAASTDTQYF.

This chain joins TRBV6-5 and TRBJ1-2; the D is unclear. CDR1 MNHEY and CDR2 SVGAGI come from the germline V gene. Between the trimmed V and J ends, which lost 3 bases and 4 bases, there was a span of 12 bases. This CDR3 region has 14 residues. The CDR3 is CASSYRGLGYGYTF. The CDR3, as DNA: TGTGCCAGCAGTTATAGAGGGTTGGGCTATGGCTACACCTTC.

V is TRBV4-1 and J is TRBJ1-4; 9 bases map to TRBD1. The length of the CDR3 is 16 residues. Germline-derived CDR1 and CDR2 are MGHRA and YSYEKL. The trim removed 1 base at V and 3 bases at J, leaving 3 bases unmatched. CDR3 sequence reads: CASSQGDRASNEKLFF. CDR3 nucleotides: TGCGCCAGCAGCCAAGGGGACAGGGCCTCTAATGAAAAACTGTTTTTT.

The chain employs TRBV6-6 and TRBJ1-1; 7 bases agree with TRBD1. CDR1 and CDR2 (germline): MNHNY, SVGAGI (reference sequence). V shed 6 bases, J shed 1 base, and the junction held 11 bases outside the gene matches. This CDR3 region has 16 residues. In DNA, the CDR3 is TGTGCCAGCAGCTTGCAGGGGGGATGGCCGAACACTGAAGCTTTCTTT. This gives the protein CASSLQGGWPNTEAFF.

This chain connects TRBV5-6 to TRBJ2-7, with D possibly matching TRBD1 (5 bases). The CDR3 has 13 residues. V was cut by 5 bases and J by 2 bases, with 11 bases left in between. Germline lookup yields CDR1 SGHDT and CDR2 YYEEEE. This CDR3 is CASSSWGAYEQYF. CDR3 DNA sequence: TGTGCCAGCAGTTCCTGGGGCGCCTACGAGCAGTACTTC.

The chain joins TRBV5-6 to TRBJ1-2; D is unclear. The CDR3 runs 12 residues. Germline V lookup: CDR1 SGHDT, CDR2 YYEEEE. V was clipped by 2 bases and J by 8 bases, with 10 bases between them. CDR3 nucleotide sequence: TGTGCCAGCAGCTTCACCCTGGAGGGCTACACCTTC. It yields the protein CASSFTLEGYTF.

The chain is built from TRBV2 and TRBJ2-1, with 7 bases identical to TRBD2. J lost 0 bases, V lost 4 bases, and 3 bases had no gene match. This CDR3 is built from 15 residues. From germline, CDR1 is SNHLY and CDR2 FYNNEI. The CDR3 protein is CASSAGTISYNEQFF. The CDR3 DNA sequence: TGTGCCAGCAGTGCGGGGACTATCTCCTACAATGAGCAGTTCTTC.

The CDR3 DNA reads as TGTGCCAGCAGAGAGACAGGGGAGTGGGAGACCCAGTACTTC. It encodes CASRETGEWETQYF. V usage is TRBV6-5 and J usage is TRBJ2-5; TRBD1 agrees at 8 bases. The CDR3 runs to 14 residues. V lost 6 bases to trimming and J lost 5 bases; unmatched junction nucleotides: 8. Germline CDR1 MNHEY, CDR2 SVGAGI.